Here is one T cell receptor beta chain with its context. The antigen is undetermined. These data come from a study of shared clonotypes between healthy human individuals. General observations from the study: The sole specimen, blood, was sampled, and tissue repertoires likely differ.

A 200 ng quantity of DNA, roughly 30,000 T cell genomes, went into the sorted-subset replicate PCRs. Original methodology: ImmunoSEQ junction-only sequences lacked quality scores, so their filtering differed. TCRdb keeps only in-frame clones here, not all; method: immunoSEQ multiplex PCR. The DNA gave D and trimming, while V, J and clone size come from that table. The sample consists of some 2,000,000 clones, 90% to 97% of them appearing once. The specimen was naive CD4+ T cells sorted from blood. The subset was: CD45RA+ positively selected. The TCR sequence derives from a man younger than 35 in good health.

In nucleotides, the CDR3 is TGCGCCAGCAGCACAGACAGGGGTGCCTATGGCTACACCTTC. Amino acid sequence: CASSTDRGAYGYTF. The rearrangement joins TRBV5-1 to TRBJ1-2; 8 bases agree with TRBD1. The CDR3 has 14 residues. Germline loops: CDR1 SGHRS, CDR2 YFSETQ. Trimming removed 4 bases from V and 4 bases from J; junction bases left unmatched: 6.